This T cell receptor beta chain was captured by sequencing in a study of cytomegalovirus exposure and HLA in healthy donors. PCR amplification relied on 60 Vbeta primers (plus 13 Jbeta primers). Assay used: immunoSEQ multiplex PCR; TCRdb lists only in-frame clones, some missing. The data hold 160,000 or so clones, with less than 80% observed a single time. In germline, CDR1 is MGHRA, CDR2 YSYEKL. The CDR3 length is 18 residues. Trimming removed 0 bases from V and 3 bases from J; junction bases left unmatched: 12. This TCR was sampled from a woman between 40 and 50 years old in good health and CMV-seronegative. The chain links TRBV4-1 to TRBJ2-3; 7 bases match TRBD1. The specimen was PBMCs. This CDR3 reads CASSQDPHRGIGTDTQYF. CDR3 DNA sequence: TGCGCCAGCAGCCAAGATCCCCACAGGGGCATCGGTACAGATACGCAGTATTTT.